The sequence of this TCR beta chain was determined in a study of T cell responses to AZD1222 COVID-19 vaccine. Study details: Researchers grouped second doses given at about 4 or about 12 weeks into one pool.

Notes on this clone: Its antigen is still unknown.

Study results and caveats: Clonal diversity was possibly underestimated; the donors were predominantly white British and more often female.

Clones were sequenced by immunoSEQ multiplex PCR, and TCRdb holds only the in-frame ones, with some missing. The sample has roughly 97,000 clones; roughly 93% are singletons. The TCR originated in an adult in good health. The sample in question was peripheral blood, obtained on day 0 of AZD1222 vaccination.

This CDR3 reads CASSFQILAGVNNEQFF. The CDR3 coding sequence is TGTGCCAGCTCATTCCAAATACTAGCGGGAGTGAACAATGAGCAGTTCTTC. The chain has TRBV18 and TRBJ2-1; the match to TRBD2 covers 11 bases. The CDR3 spans 17 residues. J was trimmed by 5 bases and V by 5 bases; bases with no gene match: 11. The germline CDR1 and CDR2 sequences are KGHSH and LQKENI.